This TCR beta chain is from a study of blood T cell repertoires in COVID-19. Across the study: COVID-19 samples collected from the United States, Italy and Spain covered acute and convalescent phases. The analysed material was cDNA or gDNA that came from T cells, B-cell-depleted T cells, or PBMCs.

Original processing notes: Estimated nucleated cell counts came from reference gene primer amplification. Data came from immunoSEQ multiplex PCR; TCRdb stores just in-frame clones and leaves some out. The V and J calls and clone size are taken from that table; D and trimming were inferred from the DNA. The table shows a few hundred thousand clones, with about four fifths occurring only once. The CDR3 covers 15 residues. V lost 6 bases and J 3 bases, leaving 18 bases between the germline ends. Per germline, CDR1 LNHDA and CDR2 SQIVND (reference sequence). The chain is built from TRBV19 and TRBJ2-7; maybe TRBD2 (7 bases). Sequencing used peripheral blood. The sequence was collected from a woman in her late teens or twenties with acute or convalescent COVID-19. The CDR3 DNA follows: TGTGCCAGTAGCAAACTAGGGGGGGGAAACTACGAGCAGTACTTC. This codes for CASSKLGGGNYEQYF.